This TCR beta chain emerged from a study of CD8+CD57+ T cells in acquired aplastic anemia. Germline-derived CDR1 and CDR2 are MNHEY and SMNVEV (reference sequence). The CDR3 contains 15 residues. V lost 0 bases and J lost 2, with 11 bases in between. Genomic DNA served as template for TCR beta VDJ and CDR3 profiling. TCRdb re-called the reads with MiXCR, one entry per CDR3 protein. This sample has around 200,000 distinct CDR3 sequences, with about 60% found just once. This clonotype was seen many times. Previously, flow cytometry had revealed CD8+CD57+ cell expansion in the patients chosen for sequencing.

The chain links TRBV27 to TRBJ2-7; tentatively, D is TRBD1 (7 bases). This clonotype was obtained from a human donor with aplastic anemia. Sequences were obtained from sorted CD4+, CD8+, or CD8+CD57+ T cells (not recorded which) from PBMCs. The CDR3 reads CASSLSAGQPYEQYF. The CDR3 nucleotides read TGTGCCAGCAGTTTATCGGCGGGACAGCCCTACGAGCAGTACTTC.